These 9 T cell receptor beta chains were all obtained from the same sample, sequenced in a study of cytomegalovirus exposure and HLA in healthy donors. 13 Jbeta primers and 60 Vbeta primers were used for the PCR. Generated by immunoSEQ multiplex PCR, the TCRdb table keeps only in-frame clones and is missing some. This sample's table has under 100,000 clones. The specimen sequenced was PBMCs. The receptor source for this set is a woman in her twenties or thirties in good health and CMV-seronegative.

The rearrangement links TRBV12-5 to TRBJ2-5; unclear D gene. The CDR3 has 11 amino acids. V was cut by 7 bases and J by 2 bases, with 5 bases left in between. Per germline, CDR1 LGHNT and CDR2 FRNRAP. In DNA, the CDR3 is TGTGCTAGTGCCTATCAAGAGACCCAGTACTTC. Translating it yields CASAYQETQYF. Full variable domain (remainder filled in from reference TRBV12-5 and TRBJ2-5): DARVTQTPRHKVTEMGQEVTMRCQPILGHNTVFWYRQTMMQGLELLAYFRNRAPLDDSGMPKDRFSAEMPDATLATLKIQPSEPRDSAVYFCASAYQETQYFGPGTRLLVL.

The CDR3 DNA reads as TGTGCCAGCACCCCGGGACTAGCGGGCTCCTACGAGCAGTACTTC. It yields the protein CASTPGLAGSYEQYF. The chain employs TRBV7-2 and TRBJ2-7; 12 positions match TRBD2. V was clipped by 7 bases and J by 0 bases; unmatched bases: 4. Germline V gene lookup returns CDR1 SGHTA and CDR2 FQGNSA. The CDR3 contains 15 residues.

This sequence joins TRBV6-1 and TRBJ2-7, with 8 bases fitting TRBD2. Losses at the gene ends were 4 bases for V and 2 bases for J; bases not matched to a gene: 10. Germline V gives CDR1 MNHNS, CDR2 SASEGT. CDR3 size: 16 residues. This chain's CDR3 is CASSGISGMGPYEQYF. The CDR3 nucleotides are TGTGCCAGCAGTGGGATTAGCGGGATGGGGCCCTACGAGCAGTACTTC.

The chain links TRBV10-3 to TRBJ1-1; weak D call: TRBD1 (5 bases). V was pared by 5 bases and J by 1 base, with 17 bases between. CDR1 is ENHRY and CDR2 is SYGVKD in the germline V gene. This CDR3 spans 16 amino acids. In nucleotides, the CDR3 is TGTGCCATCAGTAGGGGAAGCATGACGCCGAACACTGAAGCTTTCTTT. Translation: CAISRGSMTPNTEAFF.

In nucleotides, the CDR3 is TGCGCCAGCAGCCCCCGCGGGGGGTGGGGTACGAACACCGGGGAGCTGTTTTTT. It encodes CASSPRGGWGTNTGELFF. This chain links TRBV10-2 with TRBJ2-2; TRBD2 aligns across 8 bases. This CDR3 is built from 18 residues. Germline trimming cut 6 bases from V and 0 bases from J; bases unmatched to any gene: 12. The germline gives CDR1 WSHSY, CDR2 SAAADI.

The V call is TRBV9, the J call TRBJ2-7, with TRBD1 matching 9 bases. In germline, CDR1 is SGDLS, CDR2 YYNGEE. After removal of 5 bases from V and 5 bases from J, the junction contained 11 bases not matched to a gene. The CDR3 consists of 15 residues. The CDR3 DNA is TGTGCCAGCAGTGACACAGGGGGCGCTGGGCACGAGCAGTACTTC. This codes for CASSDTGGAGHEQYF.

The CDR3 loop reads CAIMTGLGNEQFF. Written as DNA, the CDR3 is TGTGCCATCATGACGGGACTAGGGAATGAGCAGTTCTTC. J is TRBJ2-1 and V is TRBV10-3, with TRBD2 matching over 8 bases. The CDR3 length is 13 residues. In germline, CDR1 is ENHRY, CDR2 SYGVKD. V dropped 7 bases and J dropped 7; count of bases not matched to a gene: 6.

The chain employs TRBV5-1 and TRBJ1-2, with 9 positions matching TRBD1. Germline CDR1 is SGHRS and CDR2 is YFSETQ. This CDR3 spans 14 amino acids. V trimming: 3 bases; J trimming: 2 bases; junction bases outside the gene matches: 2. The CDR3 nucleotides read TGCGCCAGCAGCTCCGGGACAGGGAACTATGGCTACACCTTC. It yields the protein CASSSGTGNYGYTF.

V gene TRBV2 combines with J gene TRBJ1-1; tentative D call: TRBD1 (5 bases). The CDR3 is made up of 14 amino acids. The ends were cut back, 2 bases at V and 4 bases at J, with 11 bases in the middle. CDR1 and CDR2 from the germline V gene are SNHLY and FYNNEI. The CDR3 loop reads CASSENQGLTEAFF. CDR3 in DNA: TGTGCCAGCAGTGAAAACCAGGGTCTCACTGAAGCTTTCTTT. The full variable domain, completed using reference TRBV2 and TRBJ1-1, is EPEVTQTPSHQVTQMGQEVILRCVPISNHLYFYWYRQILGQKVEFLVSFYNNEISEKSEIFDDQFSVERPDGSNFTLKIRSTKLEDSAMYFCASSENQGLTEAFFGQGTRLTVV.